This T cell receptor beta chain is from a study of shared clonotypes between healthy human individuals. Study results and caveats: Among donors, clonotype sharing was expected to be affected by sequencing depth. Sampling included only blood; tissue repertoires likely differ.

The assay ran at deep level. TCRdb keeps only in-frame clones here, not all; method: immunoSEQ multiplex PCR. Found here are 1 million to 1.2 million clones, 70% to 80% of them singletons; the top ten hold 0.85% to 1%. Germline V gene lookup returns CDR1 SGHTA and CDR2 FQGTGA. Trimming stripped 6 bases from V and 1 base from J, with 12 bases between. The CDR3 is made up of 15 amino acids. Comments on this clone: Antigen: not known.

This receptor was identified in a man younger than 35 in good health. Some clones in this sample may be carry-over from other donors' samples. Sample: memory CD4+ T cells from PBMCs. Subset given: CD45RA-negative fraction. This rearrangement joins TRBV7-3 to TRBJ2-2, with D perhaps TRBD1 or TRBD2 (5 bases each). The CDR3 protein is CASRIMGVNTGELFF. The DNA of the CDR3 is TGTGCCAGCAGGATCATGGGGGTGAACACCGGGGAGCTGTTTTTT. Using reference TRBV7-3 and TRBJ2-2 for the parts outside the CDR3, the full variable domain is GAGVSQTPSNKVTEKGKYVELRCDPISGHTALYWYRQSLGQGPEFLIYFQGTGAADDSGLPNDRFFAVRPEGSVSTLKIQRTERGDSAVYLCASRIMGVNTGELFFGEGSRLTVL.